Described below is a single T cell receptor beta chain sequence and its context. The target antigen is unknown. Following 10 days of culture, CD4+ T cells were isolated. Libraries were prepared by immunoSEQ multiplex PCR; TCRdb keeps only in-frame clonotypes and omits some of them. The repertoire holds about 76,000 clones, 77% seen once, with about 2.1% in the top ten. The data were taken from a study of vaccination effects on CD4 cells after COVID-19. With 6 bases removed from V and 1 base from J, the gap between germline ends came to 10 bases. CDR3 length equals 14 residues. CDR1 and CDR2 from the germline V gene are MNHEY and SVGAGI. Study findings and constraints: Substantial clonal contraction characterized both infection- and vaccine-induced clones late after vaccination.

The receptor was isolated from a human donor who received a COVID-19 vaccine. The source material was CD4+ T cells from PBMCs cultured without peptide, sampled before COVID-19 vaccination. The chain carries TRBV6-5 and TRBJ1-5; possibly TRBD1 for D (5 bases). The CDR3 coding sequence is TGTGCCAGCAGAGTGGGGGGGAGCAATCAGCCCCAGCATTTT. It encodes CASRVGGSNQPQHF.